This entry lists 4 T cell receptor beta chains sequenced from one sample in a study of shared clonotypes between healthy human individuals. Only in-frame clones appear in the TCRdb table, and some are missing; sequencing was by immunoSEQ multiplex PCR. This table has roughly 2.5 million clones, about 92% appearing once. Specimen: naive CD4+ T cells sorted from blood. The subset here: CD45RA+ positively selected. Receptors originate from a man between 18 and 29 years old in good health.

The V and J genes are TRBV27 and TRBJ2-3; D is unclear. The germline CDR1 and CDR2 sequences are MNHEY and SMNVEV (reference sequence). This CDR3 contains 14 residues. Trimming removed 7 bases from V and 2 bases from J, with 13 bases in between. CDR3: CASTPYPNTDTQYF. CDR3 nucleotide sequence: TGTGCCAGCACCCCATATCCAAACACAGATACGCAGTATTTT.

The CDR3 sequence: CASSLPGSGDTQYF. The CDR3 DNA is TGTGCCAGCAGCCTTCCAGGGTCCGGAGATACGCAGTATTTT. The chain uses TRBV6-5 and TRBJ2-3, with a weak D call TRBD1 (5 bases). CDR1 MNHEY and CDR2 SVGAGI come from the germline V gene. The ends were cut back, 6 bases at V and 5 bases at J, with 15 bases in the middle. The CDR3 runs to 14 residues.

The chain couples TRBV7-2 to TRBJ2-7; 8 nucleotides match TRBD2. From germline, CDR1 is SGHTA and CDR2 FQGNSA. J gave up 4 bases and V 6 bases, and 17 bases lay outside the gene matches. The CDR3 has 17 amino acids. CDR3 nucleotides: TGTGCCAGCAGTTTACAGGGATTTGCGGGAGGTATTTACGAGCAGTACTTC. This translates into CASSLQGFAGGIYEQYF.

The chain couples TRBV5-1 to TRBJ2-3; 7 nucleotides match TRBD1. CDR3 length equals 15 residues. The ends lost 2 bases at V and 1 base at J; junction bases unmatched: 4. The germline V gene encodes CDR1 SGHRS and CDR2 YFSETQ. Here the CDR3 DNA reads TGCGCCAGCAGCTTTCAGGGGACAGGCACAGATACGCAGTATTTT. It is translated as CASSFQGTGTDTQYF.